This T cell receptor (beta chain) was recovered during a study of human T cells and chemical hapten exposure. The study, taken as a whole, reports: Patch test scores rose with PT1 expanded TCR counts, a positive correlation.

Trimming took off 4 bases at V and 4 bases at J, with 8 bases between the two ends. Germline values: CDR1 LGHNT, CDR2 FRNRAP. CDR3 size: 12 residues. The library gave individual cDNA molecules unique molecular identifiers. TCRdb called the RACE reads again in MiXCR, with one record for every CDR3 protein. This table has roughly 360,000 distinct CDR3 sequences, 4.8% appearing once. Specified time point: patch test 1, 2 weeks after DPC sensitization. The treatment denotes: therapeutic diphenylcyclopropenone sensitization with weekly scalp DPC. Suited to DPC and affected by alopecia, the donors ranged from 18 to 70 years old. Many counts were recorded for this clonotype. Antigen unknown.

The clonotype originates from a woman aged 45-65 years with alopecia areata. Some clones in this sample may be carry-over from other donors' samples. J is TRBJ2-7 and V is TRBV12-5, with no clear D. The specimen was whole blood, collected in connection with sensitization to the hapten diphenylcyclopropenone (DPC). The CDR3 here is CASGSFGYEQYF. CDR3 sequence (DNA): TGTGCTAGTGGTTCCTTCGGGTACGAGCAGTACTTC.